These 19 T cell receptor beta chains came from one sample sequenced in a study of blood T cell repertoires in COVID-19 (TCRdb year 2020). Library generation was performed with the immunoSEQ multiplex PCR assay. TCRdb took this table from immuneACCESS and kept in-frame rearrangements with V and J called. Such tables lack part of the clones; where checked against another copy, unresolved V genes explain under half of the gap, and the rest is unexplained. Here the sample has 130,000 or so clones; around 90% occur a single time. The top ten hold 10% of the sample. The specimen was peripheral blood. Receptors were obtained from a man between 60 and 75 years old with active or convalescent COVID-19.

The chain is built from TRBV7-9 and TRBJ2-5, with 10 bases fitting TRBD1. The germline V gene has CDR1 SEHNR and CDR2 FQNEAQ (reference sequence). CDR3 length: 15 amino acids. V lost 3 bases and J lost 2; bases outside the gene matches: 3. CDR3 loop: CASSFDRGRQETQYF. CDR3 in DNA: TGTGCCAGCAGCTTTGACAGGGGGCGTCAAGAGACCCAGTACTTC.

The chain links TRBV19 to TRBJ1-1, with 9 bases lining up with TRBD1. CDR3 length equals 15 residues. Germline V gene data show CDR1 as LNHDA and CDR2 as SQIVND (reference sequence). Trimming at V came to 3 bases and at J to 1 base, leaving 3 bases not matched to a gene. DNA of the CDR3: TGTGCCAGTAGTATCGGGACAGGGTGGAACACTGAAGCTTTCTTT. It yields the protein CASSIGTGWNTEAFF. The complete variable domain, with remaining parts taken from reference TRBV19 and TRBJ1-1, reads DGGITQSPKYLFRKEGQNVTLSCEQNLNHDAMYWYRQDPGQGLRLIYYSQIVNDFQKGDIAEGYSVSREKKESFPLTVTSAQKNPTAFYLCASSIGTGWNTEAFFGQGTRLTVV.

This clone appeared a few times. The chain is built from TRBV19 and TRBJ2-1, with 7 bases fitting TRBD1. Germline V gives CDR1 LNHDA, CDR2 SQIVND (reference sequence). This CDR3 is 14 amino acids long. With V trimmed by 5 bases and J by 4 bases, 5 bases remained unmatched. This CDR3 reads CASSPQGKYNEQFF. For the CDR3, the DNA is TGTGCCAGTAGTCCACAGGGGAAGTACAATGAGCAGTTCTTC.

The chain recombines TRBV6-4 with TRBJ2-3, with D uncertain. Trimming cost V 2 bases and J 2 bases, with 8 bases left between them. The CDR3 is 14 residues long. CDR1 is MRHNA and CDR2 is SNTAGT in the germline V gene. CDR3: CASSDNSYTDTQYF. CDR3 nucleotides: TGTGCCAGCAGTGACAACTCCTACACAGATACGCAGTATTTT.

By its share, this clone is medium-sized. This chain joins TRBV4-3 and TRBJ2-7; D gene uncertain. Deletions cut 0 bases from V and 0 bases from J, with 9 bases between. CDR3 length: 15 amino acids. The germline CDR1 and CDR2 sequences are LGHNA and YSLEER. CDR3 residues: CASSQDLSSSYEQYF. The CDR3 region has the DNA TGCGCCAGCAGCCAAGATTTGTCGAGCTCCTACGAGCAGTACTTC.

The chain employs TRBV7-3 and TRBJ1-1; D might be TRBD1 (6 bases). Germline V gives CDR1 SGHTA, CDR2 FQGTGA. V shed 3 bases and J shed 1 base, with 12 bases lying between them. The CDR3 spans 15 residues. CDR3 sequence: CASSLAGQRNTEAFF. CDR3 nucleotides: TGTGCCAGCAGCTTGGCTGGACAGAGGAACACTGAAGCTTTCTTT. Supplemented by reference TRBV7-3 and TRBJ1-1, the full variable domain reads GAGVSQTPSNKVTEKGKYVELRCDPISGHTALYWYRQSLGQGPEFLIYFQGTGAADDSGLPNDRFFAVRPEGSVSTLKIQRTERGDSAVYLCASSLAGQRNTEAFFGQGTRLTVV.

The genes are TRBV7-9 and TRBJ1-1; 7 bases match TRBD1. Trimming took 5 bases from V and 0 from J; bases not matched to a gene: 6. The CDR3 runs 15 residues. Germline CDR1 is SEHNR and CDR2 is FQNEAQ (reference sequence). For the CDR3, the DNA is TGTGCCAGCAGCCCGAGGACAGGCCTGAACACTGAAGCTTTCTTT. Translated: CASSPRTGLNTEAFF.

The chain combines TRBV24-1 with TRBJ2-5; tentative D call: TRBD2 (5 bases). CDR1 is KGHDR and CDR2 is SFDVKD in the germline V gene. Trimming stripped 3 bases from V and 4 bases from J, with 14 bases between. This CDR3 comprises 15 residues. The CDR3 DNA reads as TGTGCCACCAGTGATCCCAATACCCGGGGAGAGACCCAGTACTTC. It codes for CATSDPNTRGETQYF.

The chain recombines TRBV6-5 with TRBJ1-6; D unclear. The germline V and J ends were trimmed by 6 bases and 7 bases, with 10 bases remaining between them. The CDR3 is 13 amino acids. Germline lookup yields CDR1 MNHEY and CDR2 SVGAGI. The CDR3 sequence is CASRGSSNSPLHF. The CDR3 bases are TGTGCCAGCAGAGGGAGCTCCAATTCACCCCTCCACTTT.

This clone has only one observation. The chain joins TRBV5-4 to TRBJ2-7, with 10 bases aligning to TRBD2. Per germline, CDR1 SGHNT and CDR2 YYREEE (reference sequence). The CDR3 extends over 15 amino acids. Germline trimming cut 0 bases from V and 0 bases from J; bases unmatched to any gene: 0. DNA of the CDR3: TGTGCCAGCAGCTTGGCTAGCGGGAGCTCCTACGAGCAGTACTTC. Its translation: CASSLASGSSYEQYF.

The V call is TRBV3-1 (or the pseudogene TRBV3-2), the J call TRBJ2-7, with 9 bases lining up with TRBD2. The V segment lost 6 bases and the J segment 3 bases; nucleotides outside the gene matches: 6. CDR3 length equals 14 residues. Germline V gives CDR1 LGHDT, CDR2 YNNKEL (reference sequence). The CDR3 spells CASSSGSPVYEQYF. DNA for the CDR3: TGTGCCAGCAGTAGCGGGAGTCCCGTCTACGAGCAGTACTTC.

This rearrangement joins TRBV7-2 to TRBJ2-5; possible D gene TRBD1, 5 bases. Germline loops: CDR1 SGHTA, CDR2 FQGNSA. CDR3 length equals 18 residues. Between the trimmed V and J ends, which lost 0 bases and 5 bases, there was a span of 22 bases. The CDR3 coding sequence is TGTGCCAGCAGCTTAGCGACGAACCAGGGTATGGTCAGGGAGACCCAGTACTTC. Residues: CASSLATNQGMVRETQYF.

This clone has just one count. The rearrangement links TRBV3-1 (or the pseudogene TRBV3-2) to TRBJ2-2; 9 bases are shared with TRBD1. The CDR3 consists of 15 residues. The junction had 7 bases not matched to a gene; V was cut back by 4 bases and J by 7 bases. Germline CDR1 LGHDT, CDR2 YNNKEL (reference sequence). In DNA form, the CDR3 reads TGTGCCAGCAGCCGAGACAGGGGGTTTGACGGGGAGCTGTTTTTT. It yields the protein CASSRDRGFDGELFF.

In DNA, the CDR3 is TGTGCCAGCAGTTACGGGCAGGGGGCCACCGGGGAGCTGTTTTTT. Protein: CASSYGQGATGELFF. The chain employs TRBV6-2 or TRBV6-3 and TRBJ2-2; 8 bases are a match to TRBD1. Germline values: CDR1 MNHEY, CDR2 SVGEGT. Trimming at V came to 2 bases and at J to 4 bases, leaving 3 bases not matched to a gene. CDR3 size: 15 residues.

The chain employs TRBV28 and TRBJ1-5; D unresolved. The CDR3 is made up of 11 amino acids. Between the trimmed V and J ends, which lost 6 bases and 10 bases, there was a span of 10 bases. The V gene's germline CDR1 is MDHEN and CDR2 SYDVKM. The CDR3 DNA is TGTGCCAGCAGCCGTACTTTACCCCAGCATTTT. Amino acid sequence: CASSRTLPQHF.

J is TRBJ2-7 and V is TRBV19; weak D call: TRBD2 (5 bases). Germline V gene data show CDR1 as LNHDA and CDR2 as SQIVND (reference sequence). The V end lost 6 bases, the J end lost 5 bases, and 17 bases lay between the germline ends. The CDR3 extends over 14 amino acids. Written as DNA, the CDR3 is TGTGCCAGTAGAACGGGGTCTAACCCCCACGAGCAGTACTTC. Translation gives CASRTGSNPHEQYF.

The rearrangement uses TRBV28 and TRBJ2-5; TRBD1 is a possible D gene (6 bases). Trimming removed 5 bases at V and 0 bases at J, with 10 bases between. The CDR3 is made up of 14 amino acids. Germline assignment: CDR1 MDHEN and CDR2 SYDVKM. The CDR3 is CASSPQGYQETQYF. The CDR3 nucleotides are TGTGCCAGCAGTCCTCAGGGGTACCAAGAGACCCAGTACTTC.

V usage is TRBV6-5 and J usage is TRBJ1-2, with 8 positions matching TRBD1. The length of the CDR3 is 14 residues. Germline trimming cut 6 bases from V and 7 bases from J; bases unmatched to any gene: 10. Germline loops: CDR1 MNHEY, CDR2 SVGAGI. Written as DNA, the CDR3 is TGTGCCAGCAGACGCGGACAGGGCGGCTCTGGCTACACCTTC. It encodes CASRRGQGGSGYTF.

The chain couples TRBV7-3 to TRBJ2-3, with TRBD2 identical over 8 bases. This CDR3 region has 14 residues. Germline CDR1 reads SGHTA; CDR2 reads FQGTGA. The J segment lost 5 bases and the V segment lost 5 bases, leaving 6 bases of the junction unmatched. In nucleotides, the CDR3 is TGTGCCAGCAGCATGGGACTAGAGGTAGATACGCAGTATTTT. Protein product: CASSMGLEVDTQYF.